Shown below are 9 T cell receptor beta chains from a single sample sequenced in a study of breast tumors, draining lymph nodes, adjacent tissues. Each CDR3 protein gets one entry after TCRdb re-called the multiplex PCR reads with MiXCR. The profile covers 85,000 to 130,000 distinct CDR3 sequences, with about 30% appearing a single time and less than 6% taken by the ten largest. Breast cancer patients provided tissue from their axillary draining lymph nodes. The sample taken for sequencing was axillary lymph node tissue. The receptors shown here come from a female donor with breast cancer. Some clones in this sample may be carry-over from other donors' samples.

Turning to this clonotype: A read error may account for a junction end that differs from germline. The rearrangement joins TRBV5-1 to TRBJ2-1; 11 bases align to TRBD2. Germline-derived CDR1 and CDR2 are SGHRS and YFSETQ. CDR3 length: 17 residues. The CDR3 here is CAGSLAGGLAAYNEQFF. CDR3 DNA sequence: TGCGCCGGCAGCCTGGCGGGGGGACTAGCGGCCTACAATGAGCAGTTCTTC.

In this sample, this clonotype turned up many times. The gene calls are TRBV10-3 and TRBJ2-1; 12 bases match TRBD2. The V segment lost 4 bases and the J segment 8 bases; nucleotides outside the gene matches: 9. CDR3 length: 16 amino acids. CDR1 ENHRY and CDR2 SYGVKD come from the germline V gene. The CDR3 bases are TGTGCCATCAGTGCCGAACTAGCGGGAGGTATTGATGAGCAGTTCTTC. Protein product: CAISAELAGGIDEQFF.

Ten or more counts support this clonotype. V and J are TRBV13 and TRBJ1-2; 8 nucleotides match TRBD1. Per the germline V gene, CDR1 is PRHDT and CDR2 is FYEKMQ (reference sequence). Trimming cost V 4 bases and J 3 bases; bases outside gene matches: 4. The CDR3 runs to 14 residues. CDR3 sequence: CASSSRDRYYGYTF. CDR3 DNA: TGTGCCAGCAGCTCCCGGGACAGGTACTATGGCTACACCTTC.

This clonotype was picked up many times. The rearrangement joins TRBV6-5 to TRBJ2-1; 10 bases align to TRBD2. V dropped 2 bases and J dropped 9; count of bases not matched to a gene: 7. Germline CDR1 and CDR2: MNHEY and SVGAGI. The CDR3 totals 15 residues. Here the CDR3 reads CASSYEAGGPSEQFF. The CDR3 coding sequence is TGTGCCAGCAGTTACGAAGCGGGGGGGCCCAGTGAGCAGTTCTTC.

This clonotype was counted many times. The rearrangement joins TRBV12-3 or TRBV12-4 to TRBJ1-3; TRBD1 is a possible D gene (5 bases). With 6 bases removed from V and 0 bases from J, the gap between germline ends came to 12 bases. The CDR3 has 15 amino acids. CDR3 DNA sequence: TGTGCCAGCAGCTTGTGGGGCAGCTCTGGAAACACCATATATTTT. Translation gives CASSLWGSSGNTIYF.

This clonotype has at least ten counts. In DNA form, the CDR3 reads TGCAGTGCGCTACGAGCGGGGGCTAATGAAAAACTGTTTTTT. Translating gives CSALRAGANEKLFF. The chain recombines TRBV20-1 with TRBJ1-4, with a possible D match to TRBD1 (5 bases). The CDR3 has 14 residues. Trimming left V 6 bases short and J 3 bases short, with 14 bases between. Germline V gives CDR1 DFQATT, CDR2 SNEGSKA (reference sequence).

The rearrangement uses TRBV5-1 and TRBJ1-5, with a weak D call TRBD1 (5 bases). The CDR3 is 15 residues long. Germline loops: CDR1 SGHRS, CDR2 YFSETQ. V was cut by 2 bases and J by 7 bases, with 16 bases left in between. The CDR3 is CASSLDYGGHQPQHF. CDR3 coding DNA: TGCGCCAGCAGCTTAGATTATGGGGGTCACCAGCCCCAGCATTTT.

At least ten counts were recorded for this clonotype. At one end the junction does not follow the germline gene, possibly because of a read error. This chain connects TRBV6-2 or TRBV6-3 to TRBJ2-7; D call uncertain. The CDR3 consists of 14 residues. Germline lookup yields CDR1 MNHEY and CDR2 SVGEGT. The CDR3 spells CASSHSAHLGEQYF. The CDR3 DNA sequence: TGTGCCAGCAGTCACTCGGCTCATCTCGGCGAGCAGTACTTC.

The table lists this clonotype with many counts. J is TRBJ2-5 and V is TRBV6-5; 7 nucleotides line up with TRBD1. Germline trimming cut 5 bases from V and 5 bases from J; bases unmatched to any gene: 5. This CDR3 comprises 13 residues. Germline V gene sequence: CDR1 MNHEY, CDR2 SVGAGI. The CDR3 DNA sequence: TGTGCCAGCAGTCTCGAAGGGGGCGAGACCCAGTACTTC. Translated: CASSLEGGETQYF.